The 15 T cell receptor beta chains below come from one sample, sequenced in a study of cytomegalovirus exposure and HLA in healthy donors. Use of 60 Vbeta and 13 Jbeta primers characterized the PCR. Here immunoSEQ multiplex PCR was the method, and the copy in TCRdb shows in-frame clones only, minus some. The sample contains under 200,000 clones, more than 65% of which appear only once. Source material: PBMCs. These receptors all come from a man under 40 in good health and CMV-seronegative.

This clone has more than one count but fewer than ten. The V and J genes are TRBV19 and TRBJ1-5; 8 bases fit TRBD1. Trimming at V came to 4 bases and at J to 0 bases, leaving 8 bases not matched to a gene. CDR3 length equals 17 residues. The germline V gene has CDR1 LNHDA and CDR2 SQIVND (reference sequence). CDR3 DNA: TGTGCCAGTAGTAAATTCCACAGGGGGAATAGCAATCAGCCCCAGCATTTT. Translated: CASSKFHRGNSNQPQHF. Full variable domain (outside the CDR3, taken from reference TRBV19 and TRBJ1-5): DGGITQSPKYLFRKEGQNVTLSCEQNLNHDAMYWYRQDPGQGLRLIYYSQIVNDFQKGDIAEGYSVSREKKESFPLTVTSAQKNPTAFYLCASSKFHRGNSNQPQHFGDGTRLSIL.

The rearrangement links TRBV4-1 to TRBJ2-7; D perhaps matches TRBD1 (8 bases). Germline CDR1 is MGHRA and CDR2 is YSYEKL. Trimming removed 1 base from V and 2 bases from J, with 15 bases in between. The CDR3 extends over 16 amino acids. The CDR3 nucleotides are TGCGCCAGCAGCCAAGTGGGGGGGACAGGACCCTACGAGCAGTACTTC. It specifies CASSQVGGTGPYEQYF.

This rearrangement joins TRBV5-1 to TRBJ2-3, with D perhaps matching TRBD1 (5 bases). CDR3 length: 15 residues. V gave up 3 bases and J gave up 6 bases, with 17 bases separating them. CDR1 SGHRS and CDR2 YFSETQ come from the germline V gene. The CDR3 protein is CASSSRPGSGDTQYF. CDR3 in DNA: TGCGCCAGCAGCTCCCGTCCGGGCTCAGGGGATACGCAGTATTTT.

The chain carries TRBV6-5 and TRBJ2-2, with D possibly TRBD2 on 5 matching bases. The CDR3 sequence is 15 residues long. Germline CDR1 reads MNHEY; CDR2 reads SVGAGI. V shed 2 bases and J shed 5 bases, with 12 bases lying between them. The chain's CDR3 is CASSYNAGGTGELFF. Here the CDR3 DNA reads TGTGCCAGCAGTTACAACGCGGGCGGGACCGGGGAGCTGTTTTTT.

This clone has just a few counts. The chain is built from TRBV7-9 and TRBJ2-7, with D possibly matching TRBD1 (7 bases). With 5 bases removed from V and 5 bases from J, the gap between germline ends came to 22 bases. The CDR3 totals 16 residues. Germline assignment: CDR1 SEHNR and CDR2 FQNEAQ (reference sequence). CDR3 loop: CASSTDRAGTWDEQYF. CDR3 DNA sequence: TGTGCCAGCAGCACAGACAGGGCGGGGACGTGGGACGAGCAGTACTTC.

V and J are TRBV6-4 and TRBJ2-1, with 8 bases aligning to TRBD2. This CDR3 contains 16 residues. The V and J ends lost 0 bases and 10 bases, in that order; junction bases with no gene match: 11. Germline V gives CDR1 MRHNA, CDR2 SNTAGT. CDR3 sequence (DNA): TGTGCCAGCAGTGACTCCGGGACTAGGGTGAGCGAGGAGCAGTTCTTC. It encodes CASSDSGTRVSEEQFF.

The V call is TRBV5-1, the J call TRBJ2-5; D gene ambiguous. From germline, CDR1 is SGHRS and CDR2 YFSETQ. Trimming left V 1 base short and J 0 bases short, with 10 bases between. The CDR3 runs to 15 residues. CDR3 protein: CASSLTPGYQETQYF. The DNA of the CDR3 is TGCGCCAGCAGCTTGACCCCAGGTTACCAAGAGACCCAGTACTTC.

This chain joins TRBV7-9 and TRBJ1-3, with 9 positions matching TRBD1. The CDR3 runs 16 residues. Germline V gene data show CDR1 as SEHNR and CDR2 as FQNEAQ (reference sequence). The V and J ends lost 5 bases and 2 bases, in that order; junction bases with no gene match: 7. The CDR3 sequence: CASSPTGQGPGNTIYF. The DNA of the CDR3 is TGTGCCAGCAGCCCAACGGGACAGGGTCCTGGAAACACCATATATTTT.

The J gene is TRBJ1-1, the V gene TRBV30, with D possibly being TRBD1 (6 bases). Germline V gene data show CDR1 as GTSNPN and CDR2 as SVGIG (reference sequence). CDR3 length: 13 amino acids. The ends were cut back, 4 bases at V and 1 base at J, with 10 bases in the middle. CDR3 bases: TGTGCCTGGATGGGACACCGGAACACTGAAGCTTTCTTT. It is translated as CAWMGHRNTEAFF.

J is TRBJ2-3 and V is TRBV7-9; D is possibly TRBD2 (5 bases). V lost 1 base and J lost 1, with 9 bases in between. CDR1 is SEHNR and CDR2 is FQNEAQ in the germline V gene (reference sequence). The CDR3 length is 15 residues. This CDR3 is CASSLGASRTDTQYF. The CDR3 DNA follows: TGTGCCAGCAGCTTAGGGGCTAGCCGCACAGATACGCAGTATTTT.

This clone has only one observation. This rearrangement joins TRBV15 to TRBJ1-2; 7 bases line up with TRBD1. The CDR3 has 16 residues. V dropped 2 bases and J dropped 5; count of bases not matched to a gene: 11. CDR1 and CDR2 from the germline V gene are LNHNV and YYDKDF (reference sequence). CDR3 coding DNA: TGTGCCACCAGCAGACCCGGACAGGTCATTTTTTATGGCTACACCTTC. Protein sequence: CATSRPGQVIFYGYTF.

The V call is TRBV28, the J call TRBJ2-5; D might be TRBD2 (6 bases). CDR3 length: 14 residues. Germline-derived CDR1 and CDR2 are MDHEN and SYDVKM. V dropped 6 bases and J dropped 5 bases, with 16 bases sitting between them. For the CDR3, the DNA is TGTGCCAGCAGCGGGACCTCCGGGGGTGAGACCCAGTACTTC. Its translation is CASSGTSGGETQYF. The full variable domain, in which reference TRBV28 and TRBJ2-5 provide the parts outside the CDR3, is DVKVTQSSRYLVKRTGEKVFLECVQDMDHENMFWYRQDPGLGLRLIYFSYDVKMKEKGDIPEGYSVSREKKERFSLILESASTNQTSMYLCASSGTSGGETQYFGPGTRLLVL.

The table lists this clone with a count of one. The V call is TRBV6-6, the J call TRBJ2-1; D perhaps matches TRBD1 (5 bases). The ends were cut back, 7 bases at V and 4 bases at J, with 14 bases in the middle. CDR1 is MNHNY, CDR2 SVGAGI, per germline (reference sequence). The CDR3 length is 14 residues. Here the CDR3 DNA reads TGTGCCAGCACGACCGCGGACACGTACAATGAGCAGTTCTTC. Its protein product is CASTTADTYNEQFF.

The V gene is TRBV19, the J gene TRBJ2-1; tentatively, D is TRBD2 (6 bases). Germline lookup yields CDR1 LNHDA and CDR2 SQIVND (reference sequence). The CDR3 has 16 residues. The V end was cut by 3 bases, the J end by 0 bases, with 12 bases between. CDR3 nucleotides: TGTGCCAGTAGTATCCCGGTCGGGAGCTCCTACAATGAGCAGTTCTTC. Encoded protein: CASSIPVGSSYNEQFF.

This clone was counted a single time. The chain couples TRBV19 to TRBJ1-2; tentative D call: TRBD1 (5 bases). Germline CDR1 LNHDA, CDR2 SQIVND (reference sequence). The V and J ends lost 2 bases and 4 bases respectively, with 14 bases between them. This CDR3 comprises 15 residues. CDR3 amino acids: CASSISGGVGYGYTF. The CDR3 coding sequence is TGTGCCAGTAGTATATCGGGGGGAGTTGGCTATGGCTACACCTTC.